A single T cell receptor beta chain is shown here with its context. Its antigen remains unknown. V gave up 7 bases and J gave up 9 bases; unmatched junction bases: 10. CDR1 MNHEY and CDR2 SMNVEV come from the germline V gene (reference sequence). The CDR3 is 14 amino acids. This sample is part of a study of T cell responses to AZD1222 COVID-19 vaccine. Study details: Some second doses came at about 4 weeks and others at about 12 weeks; these were pooled.

Overall study findings and caveats: Donors, mostly white British, included more females; clonal diversity was possibly underestimated. A reported finding is that nearly half of spike-specific TCRs target unmutated variant regions.

Clones were read by immunoSEQ multiplex PCR, and TCRdb kept only the in-frame ones, dropping some. This repertoire shows around 84,000 clones, approximately 90% found once; its top ten account for approximately 1.4%. The specimen comprised peripheral blood, sampled on day 0 of AZD1222 vaccination. The receptor was derived from an adult in good health. The chain combines TRBV27 with TRBJ2-1; 9 nucleotides agree with TRBD1. The CDR3 bases are TGTGCCAGCAATCCGGGACAGGGTTTCGGTGAGCAGTTCTTC. It yields the protein CASNPGQGFGEQFF.